Below, 25 T cell receptor beta chains from the same sample are listed, as sequenced in a study of blood T cell repertoires in COVID-19. Profiling relied on immunoSEQ multiplex PCR, and the TCRdb table lists in-frame clones only, not all of them. The table includes approximately 99,000 clones, about 86% detected once. The sequenced material came from peripheral blood. These receptors all stem from a man aged 45-60 years with COVID-19, enrolled during active disease.

The chain carries TRBV7-2 and TRBJ2-7; TRBD2 might be the D (6 bases). CDR3 length equals 15 residues. CDR1 and CDR2 (germline): SGHTA, FQGNSA. Trimming cost V 6 bases and J 4 bases, with 19 bases left between them. DNA of the CDR3: TGTGCCAGCAGTTGGGCCGGGGGAGAAGGGTACGAGCAGTACTTC. This translates into CASSWAGGEGYEQYF.

The V call is TRBV4-2, the J call TRBJ2-3, with D tentatively TRBD2 (5 bases). Germline assignment: CDR1 LGHNA and CDR2 YNFKEQ. The CDR3 has 14 amino acids. The germline V and J ends were trimmed by 1 base and 3 bases, with 8 bases remaining between them. The CDR3: CASSQGRRTDTQYF. CDR3 bases: TGTGCCAGCAGCCAAGGCAGGAGGACAGATACGCAGTATTTT.

J is TRBJ2-1 and V is TRBV10-3, with 7 bases fitting TRBD1. Losses at the gene ends were 6 bases for V and 5 bases for J; bases not matched to a gene: 4. Germline CDR1 reads ENHRY; CDR2 reads SYGVKD. The length of the CDR3 is 13 residues. The CDR3 protein is CAIRGDRNNEQFF. The CDR3 bases are TGTGCCATCAGGGGGGACAGAAACAATGAGCAGTTCTTC.

This clone was seen a handful of times. This chain links TRBV6-1 with TRBJ2-3; D is unclear. Trimming shortened V by 7 bases and J by 5 bases, and 10 bases separated the two germline ends. The CDR3 runs 12 residues. Germline-derived CDR1 and CDR2 are MNHNS and SASEGT. The CDR3 DNA reads as TGTGCCAGCAAACTCTCAAGAGATACGCAGTATTTT. Translated, it gives CASKLSRDTQYF.

The rearrangement uses TRBV18 and TRBJ1-4; D perhaps matches TRBD1 (5 bases). The CDR3 is 14 residues long. The V and J ends lost 0 bases and 8 bases respectively, with 10 bases between them. Germline loops: CDR1 KGHSH, CDR2 LQKENI. Written as DNA, the CDR3 is TGTGCCAGCTCACCACCAGGGGCCCGAGAAAAACTGTTTTTT. Translated: CASSPPGAREKLFF.

The chain combines TRBV2 with TRBJ1-5, with D possibly being TRBD1 (6 bases). Germline lookup yields CDR1 SNHLY and CDR2 FYNNEI. The CDR3 contains 15 residues. Trimming cost V 7 bases and J 6 bases, with 19 bases left between them. The DNA of the CDR3 is TGTGCCAGCAAGCTGGACAGTGGCTTCGGTCAGCCCCAGCATTTT. Its protein is CASKLDSGFGQPQHF.

This sequence joins TRBV6-5 and TRBJ1-2, with 8 bases identical to TRBD1. Germline V gene sequence: CDR1 MNHEY, CDR2 SVGAGI. The CDR3 totals 16 residues. V trimming: 0 bases; J trimming: 2 bases; junction bases outside the gene matches: 5. CDR3 residues: CASSYSGTGGNYGYTF. For the CDR3, the DNA is TGTGCCAGCAGTTACTCAGGAACAGGGGGGAACTATGGCTACACCTTC.

The gene calls are TRBV2 and TRBJ2-2, with D possibly matching TRBD1 (5 bases). Germline loops: CDR1 SNHLY, CDR2 FYNNEI. V lost 8 bases and J 4 bases, leaving 20 bases between the germline ends. There are 16 residues in the CDR3. The CDR3 DNA is TGTGCCAGCGCCTGGGATCAGGGTTTATTCACCGGGGAGCTGTTTTTT. It codes for CASAWDQGLFTGELFF.

DNA of the CDR3: TGTGCCAGTAGCCCTCGGTCAGGTACGAAGACCCAGTACTTC. This sequence encodes CASSPRSGTKTQYF. The chain links TRBV19 to TRBJ2-5; D not certain. The ends were cut back, 6 bases at V and 6 bases at J, with 17 bases in the middle. CDR1 is LNHDA and CDR2 is SQIVND in the germline V gene (reference sequence). The CDR3 length is 14 residues.

The genes are TRBV5-1 and TRBJ2-5, with 9 positions matching TRBD2. The CDR3 extends over 17 amino acids. The V gene end was trimmed by 0 bases and the J gene end by 7 bases; junction bases not matched to a gene: 13. Germline loops: CDR1 SGHRS, CDR2 YFSETQ. This CDR3 reads CASSLAQGGGAYGTQYF. Written as DNA, the CDR3 is TGCGCCAGCAGCTTGGCTCAAGGCGGGGGGGCCTACGGGACCCAGTACTTC.

This rearrangement joins TRBV4-1 to TRBJ1-6; 8 bases agree with TRBD1. The germline CDR1 and CDR2 sequences are MGHRA and YSYEKL. This CDR3 comprises 15 residues. The ends lost 0 bases at V and 9 bases at J; junction bases unmatched: 4. The CDR3 nucleotides are TGCGCCAGCAGCCAAGATGAACAGGGGGGTTCACCCCTCCACTTT. This translates into CASSQDEQGGSPLHF.

The chain uses TRBV7-9 and TRBJ1-4; 7 bases align to TRBD1. Per germline, CDR1 SEHNR and CDR2 FQNEAQ (reference sequence). The CDR3 consists of 17 residues. V lost 4 bases to trimming and J lost 2 bases; unmatched junction nucleotides: 10. The CDR3 region is CASSSWTGGRTNEKLFF. The CDR3 bases are TGTGCCAGCAGCTCATGGACAGGTGGGAGGACTAATGAAAAACTGTTTTTT.

This chain joins TRBV4-1 and TRBJ2-5, with a possible D match to TRBD1 (6 bases). Trimming took off 1 base at V and 5 bases at J, with 14 bases between the two ends. The CDR3 totals 15 residues. Germline V gives CDR1 MGHRA, CDR2 YSYEKL. In DNA, the CDR3 is TGCGCCAGCAGCCAAGTTCAGGGGAGTGGCGAGACCCAGTACTTC. This sequence encodes CASSQVQGSGETQYF.

CDR3 residues: CASSLAGGRLDYGYTF. The CDR3 bases are TGTGCCAGCAGCTTAGCGGGCGGGAGGTTAGACTATGGCTACACCTTC. The gene calls are TRBV7-9 and TRBJ1-2; D ambiguous. CDR3 length equals 16 residues. The germline CDR1 and CDR2 sequences are SEHNR and FQNEAQ (reference sequence). V was shortened by 0 bases and J by 3 bases, with 14 bases between the two germline ends.

This sequence joins TRBV2 and TRBJ1-2; weak D call: TRBD1 (5 bases). This CDR3 has 12 residues. CDR1 is SNHLY, CDR2 FYNNEI, per germline. The ends were cut back, 8 bases at V and 1 base at J, with 8 bases in the middle. The CDR3 nucleotides are TGTGCCAGCGACGGGGGTAACTATGGCTACACCTTC. Protein product: CASDGGNYGYTF.

V and J are TRBV24-1 and TRBJ2-1; a weak D match, TRBD2 (7 bases). V was cut by 7 bases and J by 0 bases, with 9 bases left in between. The germline V gene encodes CDR1 KGHDR and CDR2 SFDVKD. The CDR3 covers 14 residues. This chain's CDR3 is CATSGGPSYNEQFF. The CDR3 DNA reads as TGTGCCACCAGCGGGGGGCCCTCCTACAATGAGCAGTTCTTC.

The chain links TRBV6-5 to TRBJ1-5; D remains ambiguous. CDR1 is MNHEY, CDR2 SVGAGI, per germline. V was pared by 0 bases and J by 7 bases, with 13 bases between. The CDR3 totals 15 residues. CDR3 coding DNA: TGTGCCAGCAGTTACTCGAGAGGGATTGGGCAGCCCCAGCATTTT. Protein product: CASSYSRGIGQPQHF.

A single count supports this clone. V gene TRBV19 combines with J gene TRBJ2-1, with 9 bases that match TRBD2. Germline V CDR1 and CDR2: LNHDA, SQIVND (reference sequence). The CDR3 sequence is 15 residues long. V was pared by 4 bases and J by 5 bases, with 6 bases of the junction left unmatched. CDR3 sequence (DNA): TGTGCCAGTAGTAAACAGCGGGGGGCAGACAATGAGCAGTTCTTC. Amino acid sequence: CASSKQRGADNEQFF.

This CDR3 is CASSLSSGSGSPLHF. Written as DNA, the CDR3 is TGTGCCAGCAGTTTATCGTCGGGGAGCGGTTCACCCCTCCACTTT. The rearrangement joins TRBV28 to TRBJ1-6; D not resolved. This CDR3 has 15 amino acids. The V end was cut by 1 base, the J end by 9 bases, with 13 bases between. The V gene's germline CDR1 is MDHEN and CDR2 SYDVKM.

The chain has TRBV6-2 or TRBV6-3 and TRBJ2-1, with TRBD2 matching 9 bases. The germline gives CDR1 MNHEY, CDR2 SVGEGT. The CDR3 contains 15 residues. V lost 2 bases, J lost 8 bases, and 7 bases stayed unmatched. This CDR3 reads CASSYLAGGPHEQFF. CDR3 nucleotides: TGTGCCAGCAGTTACCTCGCGGGGGGGCCTCATGAGCAGTTCTTC.

The V and J genes are TRBV18 and TRBJ2-3; D uncertain. The ends were cut back, 5 bases at V and 4 bases at J, with 13 bases in the middle. Germline V gene sequence: CDR1 KGHSH, CDR2 LQKENI. This CDR3 region has 14 residues. CDR3: CASSTLPRADTQYF. CDR3 nucleotides: TGTGCCAGCTCAACCCTTCCTAGAGCAGATACGCAGTATTTT.

The V gene is TRBV6-5, the J gene TRBJ2-7, with TRBD1 matching over 11 bases. V dropped 6 bases and J dropped 9; count of bases not matched to a gene: 10. The CDR3 is 14 residues long. Looked up from germline, CDR1 is MNHEY and CDR2 is SVGAGI. The CDR3 bases are TGTGCCAGCAGGCTACGGACAGGGGGCAATGGGCAGTACTTC. It yields the protein CASRLRTGGNGQYF.

V gene TRBV5-4 combines with J gene TRBJ1-4; weak D call: TRBD1 (5 bases). The V end lost 0 bases, the J end lost 9 bases, and 9 bases lay between the germline ends. The CDR3 totals 13 residues. Germline V gives CDR1 SGHNT, CDR2 YYREEE (reference sequence). The CDR3 DNA reads as TGTGCCAGCAGCTTGGCGGGGGGGAAAAAACTGTTTTTT. It codes for CASSLAGGKKLFF.

The CDR3 region is CASSDPGGPSYEQYF. The CDR3 region has the DNA TGTGCCAGCAGTGACCCCGGCGGCCCCTCCTACGAGCAGTACTTC. The chain carries TRBV2 and TRBJ2-7; D unclear. Trimming stripped 3 bases from V and 0 bases from J, with 12 bases between. The germline gives CDR1 SNHLY, CDR2 FYNNEI. The CDR3 covers 15 residues.

The gene calls are TRBV9 and TRBJ1-5; 9 bases align to TRBD1. CDR1 is SGDLS, CDR2 YYNGEE, per germline. The CDR3 sequence is 14 residues long. V gave up 0 bases and J gave up 5 bases; unmatched junction bases: 0. The CDR3 protein is CASSVGQGDQPQHF. The CDR3 nucleotides read TGTGCCAGCAGCGTAGGACAGGGGGATCAGCCCCAGCATTTT.